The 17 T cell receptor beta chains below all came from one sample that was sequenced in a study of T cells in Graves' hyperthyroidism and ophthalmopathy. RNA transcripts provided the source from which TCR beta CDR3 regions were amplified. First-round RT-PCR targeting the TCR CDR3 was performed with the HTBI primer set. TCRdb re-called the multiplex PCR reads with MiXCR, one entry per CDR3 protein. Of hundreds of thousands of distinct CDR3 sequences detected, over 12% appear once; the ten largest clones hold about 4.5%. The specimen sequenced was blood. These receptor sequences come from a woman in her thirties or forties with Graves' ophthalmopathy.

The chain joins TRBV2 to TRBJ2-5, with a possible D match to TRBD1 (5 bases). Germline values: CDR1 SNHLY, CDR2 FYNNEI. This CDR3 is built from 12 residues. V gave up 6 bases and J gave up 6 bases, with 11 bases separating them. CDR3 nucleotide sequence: TGTGCCAGCAGGACAGAGCAAAAGACCCAGTACTTC. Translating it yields CASRTEQKTQYF.

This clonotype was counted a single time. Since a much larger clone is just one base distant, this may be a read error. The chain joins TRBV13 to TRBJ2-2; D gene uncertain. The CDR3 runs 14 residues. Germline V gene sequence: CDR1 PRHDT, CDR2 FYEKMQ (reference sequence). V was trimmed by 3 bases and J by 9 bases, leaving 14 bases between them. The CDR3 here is CASSFLGVARELFF. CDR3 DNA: TGTGCCAGCAGCTTCCTAGGTGTGGCCAGGGAGCTGTTTTTT. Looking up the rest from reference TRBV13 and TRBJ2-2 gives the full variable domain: AAGVIQSPRHLIKEKRETATLKCYPIPRHDTVYWYQQGPGQDPQFLISFYEKMQSDKGSIPDRFSAQQFSDYHSELNMSSLELGDSALYFCASSFLGVARELFFGEGSRLTVL.

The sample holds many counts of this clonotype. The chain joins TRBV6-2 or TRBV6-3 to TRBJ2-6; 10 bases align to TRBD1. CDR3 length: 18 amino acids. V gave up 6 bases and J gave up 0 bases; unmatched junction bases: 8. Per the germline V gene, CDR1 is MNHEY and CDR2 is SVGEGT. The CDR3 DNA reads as TGTGCCAGCAGCCAATCGGGACAGGGGCTCTCTGGGGCCAACGTCCTGACTTTC. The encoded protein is CASSQSGQGLSGANVLTF.

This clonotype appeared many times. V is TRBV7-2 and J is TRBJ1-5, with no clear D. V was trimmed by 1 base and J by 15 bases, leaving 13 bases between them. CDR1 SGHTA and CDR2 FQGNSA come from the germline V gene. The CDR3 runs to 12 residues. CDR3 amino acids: CASSLGTAQLHF. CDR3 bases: TGTGCCAGCAGCTTAGGGACGGCCCAATTGCATTTT.

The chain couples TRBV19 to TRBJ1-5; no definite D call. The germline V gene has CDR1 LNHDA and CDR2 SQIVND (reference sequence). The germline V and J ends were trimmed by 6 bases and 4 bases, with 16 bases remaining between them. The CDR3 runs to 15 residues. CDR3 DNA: TGTGCCAGTAGAATCGGAGGAGAAGGGAATCAGCCCCAGCATTTT. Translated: CASRIGGEGNQPQHF. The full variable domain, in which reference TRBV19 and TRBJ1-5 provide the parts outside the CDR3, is DGGITQSPKYLFRKEGQNVTLSCEQNLNHDAMYWYRQDPGQGLRLIYYSQIVNDFQKGDIAEGYSVSREKKESFPLTVTSAQKNPTAFYLCASRIGGEGNQPQHFGDGTRLSIL.

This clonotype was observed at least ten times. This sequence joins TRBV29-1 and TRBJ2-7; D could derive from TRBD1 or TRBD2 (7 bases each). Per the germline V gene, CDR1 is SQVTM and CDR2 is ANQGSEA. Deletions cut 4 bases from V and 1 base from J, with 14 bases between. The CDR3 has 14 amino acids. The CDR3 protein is CSVGPRGGSYEQYF. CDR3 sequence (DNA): TGCAGCGTTGGCCCCAGGGGGGGGTCCTACGAGCAGTACTTC.

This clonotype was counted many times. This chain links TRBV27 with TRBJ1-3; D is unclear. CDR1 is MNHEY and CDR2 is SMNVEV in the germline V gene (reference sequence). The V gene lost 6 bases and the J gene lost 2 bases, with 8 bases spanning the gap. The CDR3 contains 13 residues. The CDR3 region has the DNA TGTGCCAGCAGCCGTACAGCTGGAAACACCATATATTTT. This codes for CASSRTAGNTIYF.

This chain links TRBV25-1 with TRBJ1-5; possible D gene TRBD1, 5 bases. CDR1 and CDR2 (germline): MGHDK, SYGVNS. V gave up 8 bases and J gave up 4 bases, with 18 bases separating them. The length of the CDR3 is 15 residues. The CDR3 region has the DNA TGTGCCAGCCGTTCGCTTGCGGGACGGAATCAGCCCCAGCATTTT. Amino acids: CASRSLAGRNQPQHF.

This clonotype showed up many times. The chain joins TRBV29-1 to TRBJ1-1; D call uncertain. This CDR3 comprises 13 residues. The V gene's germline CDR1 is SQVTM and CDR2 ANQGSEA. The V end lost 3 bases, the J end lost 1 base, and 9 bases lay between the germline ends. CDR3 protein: CSVEYNRNTEAFF. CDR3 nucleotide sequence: TGCAGCGTTGAGTACAACAGGAACACTGAAGCTTTCTTT.

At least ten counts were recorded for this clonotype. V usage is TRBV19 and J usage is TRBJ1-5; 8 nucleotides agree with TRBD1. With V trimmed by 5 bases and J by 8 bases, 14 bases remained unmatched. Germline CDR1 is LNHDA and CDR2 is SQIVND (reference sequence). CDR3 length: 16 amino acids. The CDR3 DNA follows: TGTGCCAGTAGTCGAGAACAGGGGGTTAGAAAGGAGCCCCAGCATTTT. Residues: CASSREQGVRKEPQHF.

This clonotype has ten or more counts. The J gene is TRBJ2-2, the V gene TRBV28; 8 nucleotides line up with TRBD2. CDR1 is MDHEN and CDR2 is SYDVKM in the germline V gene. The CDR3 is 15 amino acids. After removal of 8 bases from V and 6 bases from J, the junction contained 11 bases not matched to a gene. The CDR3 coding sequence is TGTGCCAGCGAACTCGGGACTAGTTTCGCCGGGGAGCTGTTTTTT. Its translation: CASELGTSFAGELFF.

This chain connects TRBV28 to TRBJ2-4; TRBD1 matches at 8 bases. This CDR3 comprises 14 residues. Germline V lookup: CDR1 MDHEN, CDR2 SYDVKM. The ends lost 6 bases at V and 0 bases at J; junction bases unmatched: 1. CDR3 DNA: TGTGCCAGCAGCAGGGGGCAAGCCAAAAACATTCAGTACTTC. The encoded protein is CASSRGQAKNIQYF.

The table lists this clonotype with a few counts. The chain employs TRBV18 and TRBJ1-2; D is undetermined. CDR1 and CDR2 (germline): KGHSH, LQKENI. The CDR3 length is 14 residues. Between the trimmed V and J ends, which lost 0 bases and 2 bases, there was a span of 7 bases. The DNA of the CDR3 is TGTGCCAGCTCACCACCGTCGGGAAACTATGGCTACACCTTC. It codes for CASSPPSGNYGYTF.

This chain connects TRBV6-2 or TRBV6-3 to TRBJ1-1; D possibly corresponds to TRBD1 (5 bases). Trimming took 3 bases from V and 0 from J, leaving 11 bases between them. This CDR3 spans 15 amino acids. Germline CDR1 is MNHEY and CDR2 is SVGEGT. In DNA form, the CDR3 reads TGTGCCAGCAGTTATCGGAAGGGACTGAACACTGAAGCTTTCTTT. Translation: CASSYRKGLNTEAFF.

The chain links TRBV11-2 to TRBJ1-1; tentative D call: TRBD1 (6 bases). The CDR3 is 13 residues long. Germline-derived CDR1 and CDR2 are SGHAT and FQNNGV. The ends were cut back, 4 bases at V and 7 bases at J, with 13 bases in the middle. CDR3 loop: CASSCDRNGEAFF. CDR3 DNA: TGTGCCAGCAGCTGTGACAGGAATGGTGAAGCTTTCTTT.

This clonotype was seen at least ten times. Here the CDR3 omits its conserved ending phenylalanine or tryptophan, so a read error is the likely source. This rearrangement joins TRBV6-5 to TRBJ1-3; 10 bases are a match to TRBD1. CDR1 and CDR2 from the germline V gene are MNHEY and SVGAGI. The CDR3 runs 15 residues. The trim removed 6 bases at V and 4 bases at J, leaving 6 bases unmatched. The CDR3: CASRLGQGGGNTIYL. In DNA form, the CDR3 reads TGTGCCAGCAGGCTCGGACAGGGGGGAGGAAACACCATATATCTT.

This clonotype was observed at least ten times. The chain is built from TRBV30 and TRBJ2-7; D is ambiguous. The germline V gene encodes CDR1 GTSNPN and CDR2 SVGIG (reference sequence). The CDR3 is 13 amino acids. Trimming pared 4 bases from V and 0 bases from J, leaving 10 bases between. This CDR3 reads CAWKTPGSYEQYF. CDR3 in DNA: TGTGCCTGGAAGACTCCCGGCTCCTACGAGCAGTACTTC. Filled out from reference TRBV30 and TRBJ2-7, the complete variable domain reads SQTIHQWPATLVQPVGSPLSLECTVEGTSNPNLYWYRQAAGRGLQLLFYSVGIGQISSEVPQNLSASRPQDRQFILSSKKLLLSDSGFYLCAWKTPGSYEQYFGPGTRLTVT.